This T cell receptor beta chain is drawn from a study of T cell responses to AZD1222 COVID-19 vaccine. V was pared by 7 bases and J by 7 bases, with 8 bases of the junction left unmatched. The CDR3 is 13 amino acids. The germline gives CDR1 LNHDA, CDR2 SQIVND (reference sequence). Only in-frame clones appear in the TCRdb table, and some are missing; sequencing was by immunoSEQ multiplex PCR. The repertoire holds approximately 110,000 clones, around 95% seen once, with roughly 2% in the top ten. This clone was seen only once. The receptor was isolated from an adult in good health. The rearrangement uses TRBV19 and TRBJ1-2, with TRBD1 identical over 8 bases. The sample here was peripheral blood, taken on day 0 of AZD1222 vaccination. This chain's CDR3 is CASMATGGSGYTF. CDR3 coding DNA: TGTGCCAGTATGGCCACAGGGGGGTCTGGCTACACCTTC.